The 27 T cell receptor beta chains below were found in one sample sequenced in a study of T cell responses to AZD1222 COVID-19 vaccine. Profiling relied on immunoSEQ multiplex PCR, and the TCRdb table lists in-frame clones only, not all of them. The data contain tens of thousands of clones, 65% to 90% of them singletons. The sample consisted of peripheral blood, taken on day 0 of AZD1222 vaccination. All receptors come from an adult in good health.

This rearrangement joins TRBV5-1 to TRBJ2-5; tentatively, D is TRBD1 (6 bases). Germline V gene data show CDR1 as SGHRS and CDR2 as YFSETQ. The CDR3 runs to 16 residues. V was shortened by 1 base and J by 4 bases, with 17 bases between the two germline ends. The CDR3 here is CASSLQGHGSGETQYF. CDR3 bases: TGCGCCAGCAGCTTGCAGGGGCATGGGTCAGGAGAGACCCAGTACTTC.

This clone turned up a few times. This chain joins TRBV7-9 and TRBJ1-1; possible D gene TRBD1, 6 bases. V lost 0 bases and J 3 bases, leaving 11 bases between the germline ends. The CDR3 has 15 residues. The germline V gene encodes CDR1 SEHNR and CDR2 FQNEAQ (reference sequence). The CDR3 DNA sequence: TGTGCCAGCAGCTTAGCTGCAGGGGTGGACACTGAAGCTTTCTTT. Translation: CASSLAAGVDTEAFF.

The chain employs TRBV10-3 and TRBJ2-1; maybe TRBD2 (5 bases). Trimming stripped 5 bases from V and 7 bases from J, with 21 bases between. The length of the CDR3 is 16 residues. The germline V gene has CDR1 ENHRY and CDR2 SYGVKD. CDR3 sequence reads: CAISSILGISRNEQFF. CDR3 in DNA: TGTGCCATCAGTTCTATTCTCGGGATCTCTCGGAATGAGCAGTTCTTC.

V is TRBV11-1 and J is TRBJ1-1; D is perhaps TRBD1 (6 bases). The germline V gene encodes CDR1 SGHAT and CDR2 FQDESV (reference sequence). The V gene lost 5 bases and the J gene lost 0 bases, with 13 bases spanning the gap. This CDR3 region has 15 residues. The CDR3 region is CASSRPQGMNTEAFF. In DNA, the CDR3 is TGTGCCAGCAGCCGTCCCCAGGGGATGAACACTGAAGCTTTCTTT.

The chain joins TRBV7-9 to TRBJ1-5; D is possibly TRBD1 (6 bases). CDR1 and CDR2 from the germline V gene are SEHNR and FQNEAQ (reference sequence). Trimming cost V 3 bases and J 4 bases, with 10 bases left between them. CDR3 length: 14 residues. CDR3 DNA: TGTGCCAGCAGCTTGTCCCAGGGGAATCAGCCCCAGCATTTT. Its protein is CASSLSQGNQPQHF.

CDR3 in amino acids: CATSGTGTGYALGGANVLTF. The CDR3 nucleotides are TGTGCCACCAGTGGCACCGGGACAGGGTATGCCTTAGGTGGGGCCAACGTCCTGACTTTC. The chain is built from TRBV24-1 and TRBJ2-6, with 9 bases identical to TRBD1. The CDR3 is made up of 20 amino acids. The junction had 16 bases not matched to a gene; V was cut back by 5 bases and J by 3 bases. Germline V gene data show CDR1 as KGHDR and CDR2 as SFDVKD.

The CDR3 nucleotides are TGTGCCAGCAGCAGGGACAGGTGGGGGACCCAGTACTTC. It is translated as CASSRDRWGTQYF. J is TRBJ2-5 and V is TRBV11-2; 8 bases fit TRBD1. The V segment lost 5 bases and the J segment 7 bases; nucleotides outside the gene matches: 6. Germline-derived CDR1 and CDR2 are SGHAT and FQNNGV. The CDR3 has 13 amino acids.

V usage is TRBV29-1 and J usage is TRBJ1-1; D call uncertain. Trimming stripped 3 bases from V and 8 bases from J, with 7 bases between. The germline gives CDR1 SQVTM, CDR2 ANQGSEA. The CDR3 contains 10 residues. This CDR3 is CSVDDKEAFF. For the CDR3, the DNA is TGCAGCGTTGACGACAAGGAAGCTTTCTTT. Based on the CDR3 plus reference TRBV29-1 and TRBJ1-1, the full variable domain is SAVISQKPSRDICQRGTSLTIQCQVDSQVTMMFWYRQQPGQSLTLIATANQGSEATYESGFVIDKFPISRPNLTFSTLTVSNMSPEDSSIYLCSVDDKEAFFGQGTRLTVV.

This sequence joins TRBV30 and TRBJ1-3, with D hard to call. CDR1 is GTSNPN and CDR2 is SVGIG in the germline V gene (reference sequence). V lost 0 bases, J lost 7 bases, and 10 bases lay in between. This CDR3 comprises 13 residues. CDR3 coding DNA: TGTGCCTGGAGTGTAAACAGCTTGAACACCATATATTTT. Its translation: CAWSVNSLNTIYF.

The rearrangement joins TRBV29-1 to TRBJ1-4; D might be TRBD1 (5 bases). The germline V gene has CDR1 SQVTM and CDR2 ANQGSEA. The CDR3 covers 14 residues. Trimming pared 6 bases from V and 6 bases from J, leaving 17 bases between. CDR3 in DNA: TGCAGCGTGGGGGATAAAGCGGCGGATGAAAAACTGTTTTTT. Encoded protein: CSVGDKAADEKLFF.

This chain links TRBV6-5 with TRBJ2-3, with TRBD2 as a possible D gene (5 bases). The V gene lost 2 bases and the J gene lost 5 bases, with 14 bases spanning the gap. This CDR3 is 15 amino acids long. Germline V CDR1 and CDR2: MNHEY, SVGAGI. CDR3 sequence reads: CASSYKRAGEDTQYF. The DNA of the CDR3 is TGTGCCAGCAGTTACAAGAGGGCCGGGGAAGATACGCAGTATTTT.

J is TRBJ2-1 and V is TRBV7-9, with 10 bases aligning to TRBD1. V lost 6 bases, J lost 6 bases, and 8 bases stayed unmatched. Germline CDR1 and CDR2: SEHNR and FQNEAQ (reference sequence). CDR3 length equals 15 residues. CDR3 sequence (DNA): TGTGCCAGCAGAACCTGGACAGGGGGGTCCAATGAGCAGTTCTTC. It yields the protein CASRTWTGGSNEQFF. Supplemented by reference TRBV7-9 and TRBJ2-1, the full variable domain reads DTGVSQNPRHKITKRGQNVTFRCDPISEHNRLYWYRQTLGQGPEFLTYFQNEAQLEKSRLLSDRFSAERPKGSFSTLEIQRTEQGDSAMYLCASRTWTGGSNEQFFGPGTRLTVL.

V and J are TRBV4-1 and TRBJ2-2; no clear D. This CDR3 is built from 16 residues. The germline CDR1 and CDR2 sequences are MGHRA and YSYEKL. The V end was cut by 0 bases, the J end by 1 base, with 9 bases between. For the CDR3, the DNA is TGCGCCAGCAGCCAAGACGTCCTCCTGAACACCGGGGAGCTGTTTTTT. This translates into CASSQDVLLNTGELFF.

The V and J genes are TRBV7-8 and TRBJ1-5; D not certain. Deletions cut 5 bases from V and 1 base from J, with 15 bases between. The CDR3 has 16 amino acids. Germline lookup yields CDR1 SGHVS and CDR2 FQNEAQ. The CDR3 sequence: CASSLSRSRSNQPQHF. In nucleotides, the CDR3 is TGTGCCAGCAGCCTTTCCCGGAGTCGGAGCAATCAGCCCCAGCATTTT.

V gene TRBV12-5 combines with J gene TRBJ2-7; D gene ambiguous. This CDR3 spans 11 amino acids. Trimming pared 6 bases from V and 1 base from J, leaving 4 bases between. Germline loops: CDR1 LGHNT, CDR2 FRNRAP. DNA of the CDR3: TGTGCTAGTGGCAAGTCCTACGAGCAGTACGTC. Protein sequence: CASGKSYEQYV.

The rearrangement links TRBV11-3 to TRBJ1-1; no reliable D call. The V end was cut by 4 bases, the J end by 8 bases, with 11 bases between. Germline-derived CDR1 and CDR2 are SGHNT and YENEEA. The CDR3 runs to 12 residues. The CDR3 loop reads CASSSQYSEAFF. DNA for the CDR3: TGTGCCAGCAGCTCGCAATACAGCGAAGCTTTCTTT.

This chain links TRBV7-9 with TRBJ2-7; D might be TRBD1 or TRBD2, each matching 5 bases. V lost 6 bases and J 4 bases, leaving 10 bases between the germline ends. The CDR3 sequence is 12 residues long. CDR1 is SEHNR, CDR2 FQNEAQ, per germline (reference sequence). Here the CDR3 reads CASSPGGYEQYF. CDR3 in DNA: TGTGCCAGCAGTCCTGGGGGTTACGAGCAGTACTTC.

The chain combines TRBV7-9 with TRBJ1-2; unclear D gene. CDR3 size: 13 residues. Between the trimmed V and J ends, which lost 6 bases and 6 bases, there was a span of 14 bases. CDR1 and CDR2 from the germline V gene are SEHNR and FQNEAQ (reference sequence). CDR3 protein: CASSLTGFDGYTF. In DNA, the CDR3 is TGTGCCAGCAGTCTTACGGGGTTCGATGGCTACACCTTC.

The genes are TRBV29-1 and TRBJ1-2; unclear D gene. This CDR3 region has 11 residues. Trimming removed 4 bases at V and 7 bases at J, with 10 bases between. CDR1 and CDR2 from the germline V gene are SQVTM and ANQGSEA. CDR3: CSVAENLGYTF. CDR3 in DNA: TGCAGCGTTGCCGAGAATCTTGGCTACACCTTC.

There are a few counts of this clone. The chain is built from TRBV5-1 and TRBJ1-6; TRBD1 agrees at 7 bases. The CDR3 runs 14 residues. Looked up from germline, CDR1 is SGHRS and CDR2 is YFSETQ. V gave up 0 bases and J gave up 7 bases; unmatched junction bases: 1. DNA for the CDR3: TGCGCCAGCAGCTTGGGGGACAGCAATTCACCCCTCCACTTT. This translates into CASSLGDSNSPLHF.

J is TRBJ1-2 and V is TRBV28, with TRBD1 matching 10 bases. Germline V lookup: CDR1 MDHEN, CDR2 SYDVKM. The length of the CDR3 is 17 residues. V was pared by 6 bases and J by 1 base, with 11 bases of the junction left unmatched. The CDR3, as DNA: TGTGCCAGCAGATCTCCGGGACAGGGGAAAAATAACTATGGCTACACCTTC. Protein: CASRSPGQGKNNYGYTF.

This chain joins TRBV3-1 (or the pseudogene TRBV3-2) and TRBJ2-4, with D maybe TRBD2 (6 bases). This CDR3 comprises 14 residues. Trimming stripped 4 bases from V and 8 bases from J, with 15 bases between. Germline CDR1 LGHDT, CDR2 YNNKEL (reference sequence). The CDR3 sequence is CASSPPMWGDIQYF. The DNA of the CDR3 is TGTGCCAGCAGCCCTCCTATGTGGGGGGACATTCAGTACTTC.

The chain couples TRBV2 to TRBJ2-5; a possible D gene is TRBD2 (7 bases). From germline, CDR1 is SNHLY and CDR2 FYNNEI. There are 15 residues in the CDR3. Trimming left V 7 bases short and J 2 bases short, with 17 bases between. CDR3 amino acids: CASNGLRGGQETQYF. The DNA for the CDR3 is TGTGCCAGCAATGGGCTGAGGGGGGGACAAGAGACCCAGTACTTC.

The chain links TRBV5-1 to TRBJ2-2, with D possibly TRBD2 on 6 matching bases. The CDR3 length is 16 residues. V lost 0 bases to trimming and J lost 5 bases, with 14 bases between them. The V gene's germline CDR1 is SGHRS and CDR2 YFSETQ. CDR3 protein: CASSLEFGRRTGELFF. The DNA of the CDR3 is TGCGCCAGCAGCTTGGAGTTCGGGAGAAGAACCGGGGAGCTGTTTTTT. The full variable domain, rest sourced from reference TRBV5-1 and TRBJ2-2, is KAGVTQTPRYLIKTRGQQVTLSCSPISGHRSVSWYQQTPGQGLQFLFEYFSETQRNKGNFPGRFSGRQFSNSRSEMNVSTLELGDSALYLCASSLEFGRRTGELFFGEGSRLTVL.

This clone appeared once. The chain couples TRBV19 to TRBJ1-1; the D gene is possibly TRBD1 (6 bases). The CDR3 contains 14 residues. Germline values: CDR1 LNHDA, CDR2 SQIVND (reference sequence). V was cut by 5 bases and J by 0 bases, with 10 bases left in between. CDR3 in amino acids: CASSWGRMNTEAFF. As DNA, the CDR3 is TGTGCCAGTAGTTGGGGGCGGATGAACACTGAAGCTTTCTTT.

The chain recombines TRBV4-1 with TRBJ1-5, with 7 positions matching TRBD1. Trimming cost V 1 base and J 5 bases; bases outside gene matches: 11. The CDR3 runs 17 residues. Germline loops: CDR1 MGHRA, CDR2 YSYEKL. The CDR3 loop reads CASSQGTGTGWDQPQHF. CDR3 in DNA: TGCGCCAGCAGCCAAGGGACAGGCACAGGTTGGGATCAGCCCCAGCATTTT.

This sequence joins TRBV5-1 and TRBJ1-1; TRBD1 agrees at 9 bases. CDR3 size: 13 residues. CDR1 is SGHRS, CDR2 YFSETQ, per germline. J was trimmed by 11 bases and V by 5 bases; bases with no gene match: 10. As DNA, the CDR3 is TGCGCCAGCAGAACGGGACAGGGTTTGAGGGCTTTCTTT. Amino acids: CASRTGQGLRAFF.